This T cell receptor (beta chain) originates from a study of blood T cell repertoires in COVID-19. The germline V gene encodes CDR1 SQVTM and CDR2 ANQGSEA. This CDR3 comprises 13 residues. V was clipped by 5 bases and J by 0 bases, with 11 bases between them. The table came from immunoSEQ multiplex PCR; TCRdb's copy has only in-frame clones and leaves some out. The sample lists 250,000 to 350,000 clones; approximately 88% were seen once. The receptor was derived from a woman in her thirties or forties who had recovered from COVID-19. The sequenced sample was peripheral blood. The chain carries TRBV29-1 and TRBJ2-7; weak D call: TRBD2 (6 bases). The CDR3 loop reads CSVRGGISYEQYF. The CDR3 bases are TGCAGCGTTCGAGGAGGGATCTCCTACGAGCAGTACTTC.